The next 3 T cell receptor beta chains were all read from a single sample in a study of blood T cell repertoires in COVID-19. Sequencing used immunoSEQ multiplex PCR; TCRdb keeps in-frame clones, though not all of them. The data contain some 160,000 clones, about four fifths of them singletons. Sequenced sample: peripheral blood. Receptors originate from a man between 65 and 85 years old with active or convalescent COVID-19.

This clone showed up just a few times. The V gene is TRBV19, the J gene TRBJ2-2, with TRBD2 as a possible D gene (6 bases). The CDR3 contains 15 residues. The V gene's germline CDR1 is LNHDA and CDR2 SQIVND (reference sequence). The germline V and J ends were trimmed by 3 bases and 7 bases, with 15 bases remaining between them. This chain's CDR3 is CASSIGGLTGGELFF. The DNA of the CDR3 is TGTGCCAGTAGTATCGGGGGACTCACGGGCGGGGAGCTGTTTTTT. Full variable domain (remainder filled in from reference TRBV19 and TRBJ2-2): DGGITQSPKYLFRKEGQNVTLSCEQNLNHDAMYWYRQDPGQGLRLIYYSQIVNDFQKGDIAEGYSVSREKKESFPLTVTSAQKNPTAFYLCASSIGGLTGGELFFGEGSRLTVL.

The CDR3: CASSVTGGTSGFYEQYF. In DNA form, the CDR3 reads TGTGCCAGCAGCGTTACCGGTGGAACTAGCGGATTCTACGAGCAGTACTTC. The J gene is TRBJ2-7, the V gene TRBV9; 8 nucleotides match TRBD2. The CDR3 loop spans 17 amino acids. The V gene's germline CDR1 is SGDLS and CDR2 YYNGEE. The trim removed 2 bases at V and 3 bases at J, leaving 13 bases unmatched.

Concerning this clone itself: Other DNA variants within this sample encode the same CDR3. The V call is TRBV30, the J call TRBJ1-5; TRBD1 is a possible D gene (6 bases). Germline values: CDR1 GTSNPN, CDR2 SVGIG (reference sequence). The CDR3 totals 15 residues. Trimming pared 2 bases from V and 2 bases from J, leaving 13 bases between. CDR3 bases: TGTGCCTGGAGTAGATCAGGGGCTGGCAATCAGCCCCAGCATTTT. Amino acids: CAWSRSGAGNQPQHF.